The entry below describes one T cell receptor beta chain. Its antigen remains unknown. This sample was included in a study of CD8+ T cells in alopecia areata. Study-level information: Treatment of the treated patients consisted of oral tofacitinib, 5 to 10 mg twice daily. Affected scalp percentage determined the severity score of treated patients.

The V and J ends lost 6 bases and 0 bases respectively, with 12 bases between them. From germline, CDR1 is SGHTA and CDR2 FQGTGA. This CDR3 has 15 residues. Notes on the study in general: Tofacitinib delivered significant drops in scalp clonality and in expanded CD8+ clones among the top 100. Lesional scalp, especially alopecia totalis/universalis, showed higher clonality than normal scalp.

Noted treatment: oral pan-JAK inhibitor, 5-10 mg twice daily. The authors extracted RNA and reverse transcribed it into cDNA as the sequencing template. Using immunoSEQ multiplex PCR, the repertoire was profiled, and TCRdb retains in-frame clones only, with some absent. This sample has 190,000 or so clones, with 55% to 70% found just once. This clonotype originated in a human donor with alopecia areata. Sample: CD4+ T cells sorted from blood, taken at week 24, from a patient treated with tofacitinib. This rearrangement joins TRBV7-3 to TRBJ2-1; D might be TRBD2 (5 bases). The CDR3 DNA is TGTGCCAGCAGATCCGTAGGGAGCTCCTACAATGAGCAGTTCTTC. Translating it yields CASRSVGSSYNEQFF.